Each of the 31 T cell receptor beta chains below was sequenced from the same sample in a study of T cell changes during pregnancy in multiple sclerosis. Sequenced by immunoSEQ multiplex PCR; TCRdb stores in-frame clones only, minus some. The top ten hold 1.4% of the sample, which has tens of thousands of clones, 90% to 95% seen once. Specimen: peripheral blood, collected in the third trimester of pregnancy. Every receptor here comes from a female donor in good health, enrolled as a control in a pregnancy study.

The gene calls are TRBV6-1 and TRBJ2-2; D is perhaps TRBD1 (6 bases). The CDR3 runs 15 residues. Trimming stripped 1 base from V and 6 bases from J, with 12 bases between. Per germline, CDR1 MNHNS and CDR2 SASEGT. CDR3: CASSEDAGAPGELFF. The CDR3 DNA is TGTGCCAGCAGTGAAGATGCAGGGGCCCCCGGGGAGCTGTTTTTT.

The chain links TRBV10-3 to TRBJ1-5, with D possibly being TRBD1 (5 bases). The germline V gene encodes CDR1 ENHRY and CDR2 SYGVKD. The CDR3 is 16 residues long. Trimming left V 2 bases short and J 1 base short, with 12 bases between. CDR3 sequence reads: CAISEAGLGSNQPQHF. The CDR3 nucleotides are TGTGCCATCAGTGAGGCAGGGTTAGGAAGCAATCAGCCCCAGCATTTT.

The rearrangement uses TRBV7-9 and TRBJ2-1; 10 nucleotides align to TRBD2. Trimming took 5 bases from V and 4 from J; bases not matched to a gene: 2. The V gene's germline CDR1 is SEHNR and CDR2 FQNEAQ (reference sequence). The length of the CDR3 is 14 residues. The CDR3 DNA reads TGTGCCAGCAGCCGGACTAGCGGTTACAATGAGCAGTTCTTC. Amino acids: CASSRTSGYNEQFF.

The chain links TRBV23-1 to TRBJ2-1, with D perhaps TRBD2 (6 bases). TRBV23-1 is designated an ORF whose function remains uncertain. Trimming took off 5 bases at V and 5 bases at J, with 19 bases between the two ends. The CDR3 spans 16 residues. The CDR3 nucleotides read TGCGCCAGCAGTTATGGGCGGGGCTGGGGAAACAATGAGCAGTTCTTC. Translating it yields CASSYGRGWGNNEQFF.

This clone was found once. The chain links TRBV7-8 to TRBJ2-1; 7 bases are shared with TRBD1. CDR3 length: 12 amino acids. The V and J ends lost 5 bases and 8 bases, in that order; junction bases with no gene match: 3. Germline V gene sequence: CDR1 SGHVS, CDR2 FQNEAQ. The CDR3 region has the DNA TGTGCCAGCAGCCCAGGGGGATATGAGCAGTTCTTC. Translated, it gives CASSPGGYEQFF.

The genes are TRBV6-5 and TRBJ1-2; D not certain. Germline loops: CDR1 MNHEY, CDR2 SVGAGI. This CDR3 is 15 amino acids long. V was pared by 2 bases and J by 1 base, with 11 bases between. CDR3 region: CASSYLPAGNYGYTF. The CDR3 coding sequence is TGTGCCAGCAGTTACCTCCCAGCAGGTAACTATGGCTACACCTTC.

This chain links TRBV4-1 with TRBJ2-2; D is ambiguous. Germline V gives CDR1 MGHRA, CDR2 YSYEKL. The V end lost 1 base, the J end lost 4 bases, and 7 bases lay between the germline ends. This CDR3 has 14 amino acids. The CDR3 sequence: CASSQGEVTGELFF. The CDR3 coding sequence is TGCGCCAGCAGCCAAGGCGAGGTCACCGGGGAGCTGTTTTTT.

The chain uses TRBV28 and TRBJ2-5; 13 nucleotides align to TRBD2. V lost 0 bases, J lost 5 bases, and 6 bases stayed unmatched. The CDR3 is 17 amino acids. CDR1 is MDHEN, CDR2 SYDVKM, per germline. The CDR3 protein is CASSLWGLAGTGETQYF. In DNA form, the CDR3 reads TGTGCCAGCAGTTTATGGGGACTAGCGGGAACGGGGGAGACCCAGTACTTC.

This CDR3 is CASSLSLRTGELFF. The CDR3 bases are TGTGCCAGCAGTTTAAGTCTTCGGACCGGGGAGCTGTTTTTT. The chain combines TRBV28 with TRBJ2-2; D gene unclear. Trimming removed 2 bases from V and 5 bases from J, with 9 bases in between. Germline V lookup: CDR1 MDHEN, CDR2 SYDVKM. This CDR3 has 14 residues.

As for this clone: A junction end diverges from the germline sequence, so it may reflect a read error. The V and J genes are TRBV7-2 and TRBJ2-7; 10 bases fit TRBD2. The CDR3 extends over 15 amino acids. Germline assignment: CDR1 SGHTA and CDR2 FQGNSA. The CDR3 here is CASSLAGVGFNEQYF. In nucleotides, the CDR3 is TGTGCCAGCAGCCTAGCGGGAGTCGGGTTTAACGAGCAGTACTTC.

This chain connects TRBV29-1 to TRBJ1-2; possible D gene TRBD1, 5 bases. CDR1 and CDR2 from the germline V gene are SQVTM and ANQGSEA. Trimming removed 6 bases at V and 4 bases at J, with 18 bases between. The CDR3 is 14 amino acids. This chain's CDR3 is CSVGPEDSPYGYTF. CDR3 DNA sequence: TGCAGCGTCGGGCCCGAAGACAGTCCCTATGGCTACACCTTC.

The V call is TRBV5-6, the J call TRBJ2-1; D possibly corresponds to TRBD1 (6 bases). V lost 3 bases and J 7 bases, leaving 8 bases between the germline ends. The germline gives CDR1 SGHDT, CDR2 YYEEEE. This CDR3 is 12 amino acids long. The CDR3 nucleotides are TGTGCCAGCAGCTCACAGGGAAATGAGCAGTTCTTC. Encoded protein: CASSSQGNEQFF.

The V and J genes are TRBV23-1 and TRBJ2-6; 7 positions match TRBD1. TRBV23-1 is reported as an ORF; its role is uncertain. The ends lost 5 bases at V and 1 base at J; junction bases unmatched: 11. CDR3 length equals 18 residues. For the CDR3, the DNA is TGCGCCAGCAGTTCTACAGGGGTCCCCTCTTCTGGGGCCAACGTCCTGACTTTC. This sequence encodes CASSSTGVPSSGANVLTF.

This rearrangement joins TRBV29-1 to TRBJ2-6, with 9 positions matching TRBD1. Germline trimming cut 1 base from V and 1 base from J; bases unmatched to any gene: 8. Germline lookup yields CDR1 SQVTM and CDR2 ANQGSEA. CDR3 length equals 18 residues. CDR3 DNA sequence: TGCAGCGTTGAAGTCCCCGGGACAGGGAGTTCTGGGGCCAACGTCCTGACTTTC. Protein sequence: CSVEVPGTGSSGANVLTF.

The V call is TRBV27, the J call TRBJ2-2; 11 nucleotides align to TRBD1. This CDR3 is built from 16 residues. Per the germline V gene, CDR1 is MNHEY and CDR2 is SMNVEV (reference sequence). The V gene end was trimmed by 5 bases and the J gene end by 4 bases; junction bases not matched to a gene: 6. The CDR3 is CASSPRTGGITGELFF. DNA of the CDR3: TGTGCCAGCAGTCCCCGGACAGGGGGCATCACCGGGGAGCTGTTTTTT.

This rearrangement joins TRBV28 to TRBJ2-2, with TRBD1 identical over 10 bases. Trimming cost V 5 bases and J 6 bases; bases outside gene matches: 6. The CDR3 extends over 15 amino acids. Germline CDR1 is MDHEN and CDR2 is SYDVKM. The CDR3 nucleotides read TGTGCCAGCAGTCCCCCGGGACAGGGGTCCGGGGAGCTGTTTTTT. Its translation is CASSPPGQGSGELFF.

J is TRBJ2-7 and V is TRBV5-6, with 7 bases lining up with TRBD1. V was clipped by 1 base and J by 1 base; unmatched bases: 8. Germline V gene lookup returns CDR1 SGHDT and CDR2 YYEEEE. CDR3 size: 16 residues. The CDR3 bases are TGTGCCAGCAGCTTGAATCCCGGGACAGCTTCCTACGAGCAGTACTTC. This sequence encodes CASSLNPGTASYEQYF.

V gene TRBV5-1 combines with J gene TRBJ2-7; no clear D gene. Trimming removed 6 bases from V and 1 base from J, with 8 bases in between. The CDR3 covers 12 residues. The V gene's germline CDR1 is SGHRS and CDR2 YFSETQ. The CDR3 sequence is CASISDSYEQYF. The CDR3, as DNA: TGCGCCAGCATCAGTGATTCCTACGAGCAGTACTTC.

The chain recombines TRBV2 with TRBJ2-2; D possibly corresponds to TRBD1 (6 bases). Trimming removed 9 bases from V and 3 bases from J, with 11 bases in between. Germline V CDR1 and CDR2: SNHLY, FYNNEI. This CDR3 is built from 13 residues. The CDR3 region is CASHRVDTGELFF. The CDR3 DNA reads TGTGCCAGTCACAGGGTAGACACCGGGGAGCTGTTTTTT.

The sample holds one count of this clone. The chain combines TRBV21-1 with TRBJ2-3; the table assigns TRBD2, which was not confirmed against the DNA. TRBV21-1 is designated a pseudogene. This CDR3 comprises 17 residues. The CDR3 DNA follows: TGTGCCAGCAGCGACGGGACTAGCGGTCAGAGCACAGATACGCAGTATTTT. Its protein is CASSDGTSGQSTDTQYF.

The rearrangement uses TRBV30 and TRBJ2-1, with D possibly being TRBD2 (5 bases). In germline, CDR1 is GTSNPN, CDR2 SVGIG (reference sequence). CDR3 size: 12 residues. The CDR3 loop reads CAWSLAYNEQFF. The CDR3 nucleotides read TGTGCTTGGTCGCTAGCTTACAATGAGCAGTTCTTC.

The rearrangement joins TRBV5-1 to TRBJ2-3; 8 positions agree with TRBD1. Germline trimming cut 3 bases from V and 7 bases from J; bases unmatched to any gene: 13. CDR1 is SGHRS and CDR2 is YFSETQ in the germline V gene. CDR3 length: 16 residues. The CDR3 DNA sequence: TGCGCCAGCAGCTCGCGTCCCCGGGACAGGCATAATACGCAGTATTTT. Translated: CASSSRPRDRHNTQYF.

V usage is TRBV27 and J usage is TRBJ2-7; 8 bases are a match to TRBD2. This CDR3 region has 13 residues. The junction had 5 bases not matched to a gene; V was cut back by 6 bases and J by 4 bases. Germline V gene sequence: CDR1 MNHEY, CDR2 SMNVEV (reference sequence). The CDR3 region is CASRASGRYEQYF. The CDR3 DNA sequence: TGTGCCAGCAGGGCTAGCGGGCGATACGAGCAGTACTTC.

CDR3: CASSLEYQEGERSYEQYF. CDR3 coding DNA: TGTGCCAGCAGCTTAGAATATCAGGAGGGAGAAAGGAGTTACGAGCAGTACTTC. This sequence joins TRBV7-2 and TRBJ2-7, with D possibly being TRBD2 (6 bases). The CDR3 spans 18 residues. With 1 base removed from V and 4 bases from J, the gap between germline ends came to 23 bases. From germline, CDR1 is SGHTA and CDR2 FQGNSA.

V usage is TRBV2 and J usage is TRBJ2-3; tentatively, D is TRBD2 (6 bases). The V end was cut by 6 bases, the J end by 0 bases, with 22 bases between. The length of the CDR3 is 18 residues. Germline loops: CDR1 SNHLY, CDR2 FYNNEI. The CDR3 spells CASSPGVLASVSTDTQYF. The CDR3 DNA sequence: TGTGCCAGCAGCCCGGGGGTACTAGCCTCAGTTAGCACAGATACGCAGTATTTT.

The CDR3 sequence: CASTPHGGTGELFF. The DNA of the CDR3 is TGCGCCAGCACCCCGCACGGGGGCACCGGGGAGCTGTTTTTT. The chain joins TRBV5-1 to TRBJ2-2; maybe TRBD2 (6 bases). The germline CDR1 and CDR2 sequences are SGHRS and YFSETQ. Trimming pared 6 bases from V and 4 bases from J, leaving 13 bases between. The CDR3 is 14 amino acids.

The genes are TRBV28 and TRBJ2-1; 9 positions agree with TRBD2. The CDR3 is 14 residues long. V shed 10 bases and J 1 base; nucleotides not matched to a gene: 5. Germline CDR1 reads MDHEN; CDR2 reads SYDVKM. CDR3 coding DNA: TGTGCCACCCGGAGCGGGGGGTCCTACAATGAGCAGTTCTTC. This codes for CATRSGGSYNEQFF.

The rearrangement uses TRBV7-9 and TRBJ2-3; 7 bases map to TRBD1. The J segment lost 2 bases and the V segment lost 7 bases, leaving 6 bases of the junction unmatched. Germline V lookup: CDR1 SEHNR, CDR2 FQNEAQ (reference sequence). CDR3 length: 14 amino acids. The CDR3 sequence: CASNFDRDTDTQYF. The CDR3 DNA reads as TGTGCCAGCAACTTCGACAGGGACACAGATACGCAGTATTTT.

The V call is TRBV4-1, the J call TRBJ1-1; D not certain. V lost 0 bases and J lost 0, with 11 bases in between. CDR3 length: 16 residues. CDR1 and CDR2 (germline): MGHRA, YSYEKL. Here the CDR3 reads CASSQDRVPMNTEAFF. The CDR3 nucleotides read TGCGCCAGCAGCCAAGACCGGGTACCGATGAACACTGAAGCTTTCTTT.

This chain connects TRBV19 to TRBJ2-7, with a possible D match to TRBD1 (6 bases). V lost 6 bases and J lost 3, with 9 bases in between. The CDR3 runs 12 residues. CDR1 is LNHDA and CDR2 is SQIVND in the germline V gene (reference sequence). CDR3 DNA: TGTGCCAGTAGAGGACAGAACTACGAGCAGTACTTC. Translating it yields CASRGQNYEQYF.

This chain connects TRBV6-1 to TRBJ1-5, with D tentatively TRBD1 (6 bases). This CDR3 comprises 13 residues. Trimming left V 4 bases short and J 3 bases short, with 7 bases between. Germline CDR1 and CDR2: MNHNS and SASEGT. The CDR3 DNA follows: TGTGCCAGCAGTGGACAGGACAATCAGCCCCAGCATTTT. It translates to CASSGQDNQPQHF.